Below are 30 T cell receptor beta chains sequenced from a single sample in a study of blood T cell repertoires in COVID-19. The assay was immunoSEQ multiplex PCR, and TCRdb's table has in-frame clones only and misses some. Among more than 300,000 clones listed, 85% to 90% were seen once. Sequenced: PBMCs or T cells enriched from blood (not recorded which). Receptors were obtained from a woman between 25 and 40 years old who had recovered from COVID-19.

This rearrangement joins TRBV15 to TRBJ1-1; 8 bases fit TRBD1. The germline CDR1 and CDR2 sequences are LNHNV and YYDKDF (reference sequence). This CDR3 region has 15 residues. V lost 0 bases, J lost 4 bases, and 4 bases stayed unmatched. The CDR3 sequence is CATSRDRTGITEAFF. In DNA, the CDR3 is TGTGCCACCAGCAGAGATAGGACAGGGATCACTGAAGCTTTCTTT.

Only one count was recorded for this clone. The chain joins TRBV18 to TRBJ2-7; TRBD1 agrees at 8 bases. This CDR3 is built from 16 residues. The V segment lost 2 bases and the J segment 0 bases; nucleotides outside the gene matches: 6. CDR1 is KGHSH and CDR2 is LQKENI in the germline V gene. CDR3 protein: CASSPTTGDSSYEQYF. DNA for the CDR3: TGTGCCAGCTCACCAACGACAGGGGACAGCTCCTACGAGCAGTACTTC.

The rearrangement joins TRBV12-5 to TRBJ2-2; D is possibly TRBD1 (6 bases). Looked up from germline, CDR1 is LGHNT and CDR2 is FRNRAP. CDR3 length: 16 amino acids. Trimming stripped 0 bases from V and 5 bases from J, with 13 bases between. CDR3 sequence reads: CASGLVIGTRTGELFF. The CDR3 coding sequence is TGTGCTAGTGGTTTGGTAATTGGGACAAGAACCGGGGAGCTGTTTTTT. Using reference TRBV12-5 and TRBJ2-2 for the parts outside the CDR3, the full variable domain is DARVTQTPRHKVTEMGQEVTMRCQPILGHNTVFWYRQTMMQGLELLAYFRNRAPLDDSGMPKDRFSAEMPDATLATLKIQPSEPRDSAVYFCASGLVIGTRTGELFFGEGSRLTVL.

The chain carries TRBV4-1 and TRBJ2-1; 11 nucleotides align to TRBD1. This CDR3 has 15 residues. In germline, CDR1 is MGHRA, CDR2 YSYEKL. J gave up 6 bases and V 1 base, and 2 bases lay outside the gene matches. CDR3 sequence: CASSQAGTGGNEQFF. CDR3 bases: TGCGCCAGCAGCCAAGCCGGGACAGGGGGCAATGAGCAGTTCTTC.

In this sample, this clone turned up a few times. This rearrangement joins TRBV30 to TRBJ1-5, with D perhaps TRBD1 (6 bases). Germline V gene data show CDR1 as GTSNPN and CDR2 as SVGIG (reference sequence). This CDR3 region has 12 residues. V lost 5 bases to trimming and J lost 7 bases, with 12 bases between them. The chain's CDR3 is CAWRGQWQPQHF. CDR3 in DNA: TGTGCCTGGCGTGGACAGTGGCAGCCCCAGCATTTT.

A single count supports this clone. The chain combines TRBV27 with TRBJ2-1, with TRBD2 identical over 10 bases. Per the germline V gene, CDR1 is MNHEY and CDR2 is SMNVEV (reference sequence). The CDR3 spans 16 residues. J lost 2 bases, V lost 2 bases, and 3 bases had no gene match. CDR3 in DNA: TGTGCCAGCAGTTTAATGGGACTAGCGACCTACAATGAGCAGTTCTTC. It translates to CASSLMGLATYNEQFF.

In DNA, the CDR3 is TGTGCCAGCAGCTTACCGGGCACTGAAGCTTTCTTT. Its protein is CASSLPGTEAFF. This chain uses TRBV7-2 with TRBJ1-1; no definite D call. V was clipped by 2 bases and J by 4 bases, with 5 bases between them. Per the germline V gene, CDR1 is SGHTA and CDR2 is FQGNSA. This CDR3 is 12 amino acids long.

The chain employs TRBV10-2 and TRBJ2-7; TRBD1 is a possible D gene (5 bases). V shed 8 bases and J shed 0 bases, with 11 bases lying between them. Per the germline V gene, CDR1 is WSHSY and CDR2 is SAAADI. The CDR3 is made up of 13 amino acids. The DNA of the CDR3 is TGCGCCAGCGGAACAGGCTACTCCTACGAGCAGTACTTC. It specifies CASGTGYSYEQYF.

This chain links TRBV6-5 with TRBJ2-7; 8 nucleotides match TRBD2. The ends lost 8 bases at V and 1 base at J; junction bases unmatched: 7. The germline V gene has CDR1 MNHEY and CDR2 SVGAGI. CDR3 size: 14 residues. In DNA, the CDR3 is TGTGCCAGCGAGAGCGGGAGTGAGTCCTACGAGCAGTACTTC. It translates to CASESGSESYEQYF.

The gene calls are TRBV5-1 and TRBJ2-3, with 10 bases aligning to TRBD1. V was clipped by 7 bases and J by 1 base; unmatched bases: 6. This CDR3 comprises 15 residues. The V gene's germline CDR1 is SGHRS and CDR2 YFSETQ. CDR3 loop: CASGTGTGGTDTQYF. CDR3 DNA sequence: TGCGCCAGCGGAACCGGGACAGGGGGCACAGATACGCAGTATTTT.

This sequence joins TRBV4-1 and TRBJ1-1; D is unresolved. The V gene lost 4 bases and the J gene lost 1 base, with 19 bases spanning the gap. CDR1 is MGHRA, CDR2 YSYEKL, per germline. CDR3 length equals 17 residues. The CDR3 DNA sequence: TGCGCCAGCAGCCCTATCACCCGGATCCCGGGGAACACTGAAGCTTTCTTT. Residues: CASSPITRIPGNTEAFF.

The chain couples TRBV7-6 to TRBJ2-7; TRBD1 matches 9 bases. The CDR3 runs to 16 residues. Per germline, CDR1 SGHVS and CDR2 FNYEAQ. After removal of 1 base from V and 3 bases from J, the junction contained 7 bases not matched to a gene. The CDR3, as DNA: TGTGCCAGCAGCTTAGAGACAGGGGGGATGGGCTACGAGCAGTACTTC. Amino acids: CASSLETGGMGYEQYF.

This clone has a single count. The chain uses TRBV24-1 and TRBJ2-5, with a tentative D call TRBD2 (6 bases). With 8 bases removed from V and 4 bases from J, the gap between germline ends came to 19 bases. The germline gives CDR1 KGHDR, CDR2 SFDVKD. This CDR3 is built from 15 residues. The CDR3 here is CATTEGRGPAETQYF. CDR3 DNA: TGTGCCACCACCGAGGGGCGGGGTCCGGCAGAGACCCAGTACTTC.

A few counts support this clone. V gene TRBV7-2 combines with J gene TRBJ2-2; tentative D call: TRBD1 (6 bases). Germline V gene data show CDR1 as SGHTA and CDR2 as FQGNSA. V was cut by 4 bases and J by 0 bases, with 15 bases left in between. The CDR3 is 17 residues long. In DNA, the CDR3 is TGTGCCAGCAGCTCGCAAGGCAGGGGTACGAACACCGGGGAGCTGTTTTTT. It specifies CASSSQGRGTNTGELFF.

The CDR3 here is CASSSKGAGLHPYNEQFF. The CDR3 region has the DNA TGTGCCAGCAGCTCAAAGGGGGCAGGGCTCCACCCCTACAATGAGCAGTTCTTC. The rearrangement uses TRBV13 and TRBJ2-1; 7 positions match TRBD1. Germline V gives CDR1 PRHDT, CDR2 FYEKMQ (reference sequence). With 4 bases clipped from V and 2 bases from J, the junction kept 14 bases outside the gene matches. The CDR3 has 18 residues.

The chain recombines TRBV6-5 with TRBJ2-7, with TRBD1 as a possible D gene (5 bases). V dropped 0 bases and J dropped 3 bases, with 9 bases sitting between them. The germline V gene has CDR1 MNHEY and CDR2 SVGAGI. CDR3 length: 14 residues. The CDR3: CASSYSIQGYEQYF. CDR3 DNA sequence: TGTGCCAGCAGTTACTCGATTCAGGGCTACGAGCAGTACTTC.

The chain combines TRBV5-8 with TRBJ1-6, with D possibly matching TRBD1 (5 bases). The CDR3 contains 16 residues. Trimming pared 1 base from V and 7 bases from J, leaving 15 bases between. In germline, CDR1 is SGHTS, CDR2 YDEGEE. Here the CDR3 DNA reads TGTGCCAGCAGCTTGTTCTTTGGGGGAGGAAATTCACCCCTCCACTTT. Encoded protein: CASSLFFGGGNSPLHF.

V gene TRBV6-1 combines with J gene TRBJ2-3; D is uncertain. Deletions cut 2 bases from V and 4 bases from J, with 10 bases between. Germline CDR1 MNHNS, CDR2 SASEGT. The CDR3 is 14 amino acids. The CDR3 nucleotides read TGTGCCAGCAGTGAACTTCAGTTATCAGATACGCAGTATTTT. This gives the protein CASSELQLSDTQYF.

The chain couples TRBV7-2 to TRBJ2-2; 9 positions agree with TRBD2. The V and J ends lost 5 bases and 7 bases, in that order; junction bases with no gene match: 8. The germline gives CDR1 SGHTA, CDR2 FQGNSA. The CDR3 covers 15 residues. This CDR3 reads CASSPWGLAVGELFF. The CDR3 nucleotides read TGTGCCAGCAGCCCATGGGGACTAGCCGTCGGGGAGCTGTTTTTT.

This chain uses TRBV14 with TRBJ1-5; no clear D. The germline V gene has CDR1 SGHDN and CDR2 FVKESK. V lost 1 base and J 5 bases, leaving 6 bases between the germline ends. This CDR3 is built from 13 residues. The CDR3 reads CASSQGSYQPQHF. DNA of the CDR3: TGTGCCAGCAGCCAAGGGAGCTATCAGCCCCAGCATTTT.

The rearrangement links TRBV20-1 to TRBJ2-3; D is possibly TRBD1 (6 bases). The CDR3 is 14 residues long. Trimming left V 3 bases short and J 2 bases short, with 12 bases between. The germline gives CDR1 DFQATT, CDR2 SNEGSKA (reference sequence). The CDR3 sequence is CSASIRDITDTQYF. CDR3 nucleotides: TGCAGTGCTAGTATCCGGGACATCACAGATACGCAGTATTTT.

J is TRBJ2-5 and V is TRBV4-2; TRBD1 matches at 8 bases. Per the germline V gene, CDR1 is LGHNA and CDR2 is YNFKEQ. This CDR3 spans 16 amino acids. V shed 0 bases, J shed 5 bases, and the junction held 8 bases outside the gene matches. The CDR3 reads CASSQDIGAGGETQYF. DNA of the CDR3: TGTGCCAGCAGCCAAGATATAGGGGCAGGGGGCGAGACCCAGTACTTC.

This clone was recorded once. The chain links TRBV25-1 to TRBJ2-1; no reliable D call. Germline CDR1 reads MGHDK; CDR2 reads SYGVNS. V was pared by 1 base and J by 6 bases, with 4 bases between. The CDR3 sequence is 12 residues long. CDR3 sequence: CASSEFSNEQFF. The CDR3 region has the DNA TGTGCCAGCAGTGAATTTAGCAATGAGCAGTTCTTC.

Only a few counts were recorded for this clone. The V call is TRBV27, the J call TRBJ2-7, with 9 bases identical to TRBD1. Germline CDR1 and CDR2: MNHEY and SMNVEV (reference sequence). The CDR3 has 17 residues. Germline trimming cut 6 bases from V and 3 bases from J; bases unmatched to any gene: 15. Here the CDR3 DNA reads TGTGCCAGCAGCATGGCCCCATACGGGACAGGGCTCTACGAGCAGTACTTC. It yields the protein CASSMAPYGTGLYEQYF.

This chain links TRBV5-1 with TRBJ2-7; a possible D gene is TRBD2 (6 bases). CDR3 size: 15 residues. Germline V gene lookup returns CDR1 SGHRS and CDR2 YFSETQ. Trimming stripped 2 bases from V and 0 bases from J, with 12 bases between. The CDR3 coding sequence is TGCGCCAGCAGCTTTAGGGAGGATCGCTCCTACGAGCAGTACTTC. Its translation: CASSFREDRSYEQYF.

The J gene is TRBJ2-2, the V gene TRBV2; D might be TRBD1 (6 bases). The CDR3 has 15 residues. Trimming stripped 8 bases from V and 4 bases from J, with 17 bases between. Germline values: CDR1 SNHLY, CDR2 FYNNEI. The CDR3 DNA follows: TGTGCCAGCTCAGGCGAGGGGGTGTCCACCGGGGAGCTGTTTTTT. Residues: CASSGEGVSTGELFF.

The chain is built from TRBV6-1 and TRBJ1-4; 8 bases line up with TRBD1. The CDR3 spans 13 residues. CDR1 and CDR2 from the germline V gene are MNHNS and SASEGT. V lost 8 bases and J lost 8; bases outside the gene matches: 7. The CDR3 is CASHGQGVEKLFF. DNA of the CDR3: TGTGCCAGCCACGGACAGGGTGTGGAAAAACTGTTTTTT.

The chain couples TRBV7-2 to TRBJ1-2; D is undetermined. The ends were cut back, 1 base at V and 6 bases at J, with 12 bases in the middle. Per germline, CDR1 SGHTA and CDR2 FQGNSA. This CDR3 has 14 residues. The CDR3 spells CASSLEFTVNGYTF. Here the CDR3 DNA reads TGTGCCAGCAGCTTAGAATTTACAGTTAATGGCTACACCTTC. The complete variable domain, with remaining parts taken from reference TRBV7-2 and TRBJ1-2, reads GAGVSQSPSNKVTEKGKDVELRCDPISGHTALYWYRQSLGQGLEFLIYFQGNSAPDKSGLPSDRFSAERTGGSVSTLTIQRTQQEDSAVYLCASSLEFTVNGYTFGSGTRLTVV.

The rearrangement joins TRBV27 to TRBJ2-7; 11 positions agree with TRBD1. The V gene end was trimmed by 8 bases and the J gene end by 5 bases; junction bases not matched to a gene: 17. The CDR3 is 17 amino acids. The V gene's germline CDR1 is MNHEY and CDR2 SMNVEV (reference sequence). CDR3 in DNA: TGTGCCAGCGGACGACAAAGAGTGGGACAGGGGGTAGACGAGCAGTACTTC. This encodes CASGRQRVGQGVDEQYF.

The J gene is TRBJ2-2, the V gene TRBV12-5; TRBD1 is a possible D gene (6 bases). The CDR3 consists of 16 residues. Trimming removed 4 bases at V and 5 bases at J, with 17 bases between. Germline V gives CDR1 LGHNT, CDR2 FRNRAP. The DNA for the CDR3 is TGTGCTAGTGGTTCAATTCCAGGGGCCGGGACCGGGGAGCTGTTTTTT. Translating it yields CASGSIPGAGTGELFF.